Described below is a single TCR beta chain sequence and its context. This record comes from a study of T cell changes during pregnancy in multiple sclerosis. Germline V gene data show CDR1 as MGHRA and CDR2 as YSYEKL. V lost 5 bases to trimming and J lost 6 bases; unmatched junction nucleotides: 18. This CDR3 has 17 residues. Sequencing was performed with immunoSEQ multiplex PCR; in TCRdb, only in-frame clones are kept and a portion is missing. The sample has around 72,000 clones, 91% seen once. The chain is built from TRBV4-1 and TRBJ1-2; 7 bases align to TRBD1. The TCR comes from a female donor in good health, enrolled as a control in a pregnancy study. The specimen was peripheral blood, collected in the third trimester of pregnancy. The CDR3 DNA reads TGCGCCAGCAGCTTGGGCCCAGACAGGGAAGCGGGCGATGGCTACACCTTC. This translates into CASSLGPDREAGDGYTF.